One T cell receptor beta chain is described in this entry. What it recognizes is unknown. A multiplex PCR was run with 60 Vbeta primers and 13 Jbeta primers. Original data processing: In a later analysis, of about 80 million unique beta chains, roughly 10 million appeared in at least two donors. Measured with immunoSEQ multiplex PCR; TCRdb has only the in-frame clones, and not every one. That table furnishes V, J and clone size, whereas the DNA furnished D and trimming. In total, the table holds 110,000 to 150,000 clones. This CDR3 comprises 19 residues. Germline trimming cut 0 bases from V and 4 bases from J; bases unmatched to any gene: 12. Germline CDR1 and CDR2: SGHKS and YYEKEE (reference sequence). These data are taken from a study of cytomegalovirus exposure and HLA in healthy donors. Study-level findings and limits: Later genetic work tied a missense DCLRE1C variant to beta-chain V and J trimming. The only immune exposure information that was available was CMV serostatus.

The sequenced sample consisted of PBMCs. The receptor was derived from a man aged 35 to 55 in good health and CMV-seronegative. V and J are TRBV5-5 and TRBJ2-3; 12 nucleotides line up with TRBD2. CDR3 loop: CASSLAPSGGANLPDTQYF. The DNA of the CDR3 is TGTGCCAGCAGCTTGGCGCCTAGCGGGGGGGCCAATCTCCCAGATACGCAGTATTTT.